Shown below are 20 T cell receptor beta chains from a single sample sequenced in a study of beta chain features in type 1 diabetes. Broader study findings: TCRB CDR3s from Type 1 diabetes patients were moderately but significantly shorter in all four CD4+ subsets.

Reverse transcription of all isolated RNA meant that expressed TCRB transcripts were sequenced. Assay: immunoSEQ multiplex PCR; the TCRdb copy retains only in-frame clones and omits some. The sample carries under 300,000 clones, around 21% recorded once. For these receptors, no antigen is known. Sequencing used naive CD4+ T cells from blood. The source is a woman aged 40 to 50 with type 1 diabetes.

In this sample, this clone turned up a few times. The genes are TRBV27 and TRBJ1-1, with 8 bases matching TRBD1. Germline V CDR1 and CDR2: MNHEY, SMNVEV (reference sequence). The CDR3 is 15 residues long. With V trimmed by 5 bases and J by 1 base, 6 bases remained unmatched. The CDR3 protein is CASSTRGQGNTEAFF. In nucleotides, the CDR3 is TGTGCCAGCAGTACCCGTGGACAGGGGAACACTGAAGCTTTCTTT.

Only a few counts were recorded for this clone. The chain uses TRBV7-3 and TRBJ2-1; D gene unclear. The V end was cut by 3 bases, the J end by 8 bases, with 11 bases between. The length of the CDR3 is 13 residues. The V gene's germline CDR1 is SGHTA and CDR2 FQGTGA. Here the CDR3 DNA reads TGTGCCAGCAGCTTGGTAGTATACGATGAGCAGTTCTTC. Amino acids: CASSLVVYDEQFF.

There are a few counts of this clone. V is TRBV6-5 and J is TRBJ1-2, with TRBD1 matching 7 bases. This CDR3 region has 14 residues. Losses at the gene ends were 9 bases for V and 2 bases for J; bases not matched to a gene: 9. Germline values: CDR1 MNHEY, CDR2 SVGAGI. The CDR3 region is CASYGTDYNYGYTF. In DNA, the CDR3 is TGTGCCAGTTACGGGACAGACTACAACTATGGCTACACCTTC.

This clone was picked up a small number of times. The rearrangement joins TRBV23-1 to TRBJ2-6, with D perhaps TRBD1 (7 bases). TRBV23-1 is reported as an ORF; its role is uncertain. The CDR3 runs 20 residues. V was pared by 0 bases and J by 1 base, with 19 bases between. The CDR3 here is CASSQSRGATGRSGANVLTF. The CDR3 bases are TGCGCCAGCAGTCAATCGAGGGGGGCGACAGGGAGATCTGGGGCCAACGTCCTGACTTTC.

This clone was observed a handful of times. The V gene is TRBV18, the J gene TRBJ2-5, with D perhaps matching TRBD1 (6 bases). This CDR3 has 14 amino acids. The ends were cut back, 3 bases at V and 2 bases at J, with 10 bases in the middle. Germline V lookup: CDR1 KGHSH, CDR2 LQKENI. The CDR3 here is CASSPARGQETQYF. CDR3 DNA sequence: TGTGCCAGCTCACCGGCCAGGGGACAAGAGACCCAGTACTTC.

This clone turned up a few times. The rearrangement uses TRBV6-1 and TRBJ1-2, with TRBD1 matching over 9 bases. The V gene end was trimmed by 3 bases and the J gene end by 8 bases; junction bases not matched to a gene: 4. The germline V gene has CDR1 MNHNS and CDR2 SASEGT. The CDR3 covers 13 residues. The DNA for the CDR3 is TGTGCCAGCAGTGACCGGGACAGGGAAGGCTACACCTTC. The encoded protein is CASSDRDREGYTF.

The genes are TRBV10-3 and TRBJ2-7; D is possibly TRBD1 (5 bases). Per the germline V gene, CDR1 is ENHRY and CDR2 is SYGVKD. The CDR3 sequence is 13 residues long. Trimming left V 0 bases short and J 6 bases short, with 9 bases between. The CDR3 nucleotides are TGTGCCATCAGTGAGTCGTCCAGGGTCGAGCAGTACTTC. Residues: CAISESSRVEQYF.

The chain carries TRBV5-1 and TRBJ2-3; unclear D gene. CDR1 is SGHRS, CDR2 YFSETQ, per germline. The CDR3 loop spans 14 amino acids. V was trimmed by 0 bases and J by 4 bases, leaving 9 bases between them. The CDR3 loop reads CASSLGGDPDTQYF. The CDR3 DNA is TGCGCCAGCAGCTTGGGAGGAGACCCAGATACGCAGTATTTT.

This clone was seen only a few times. The V and J genes are TRBV28 and TRBJ2-7, with unresolved D. Germline-derived CDR1 and CDR2 are MDHEN and SYDVKM. The CDR3 extends over 14 amino acids. Trimming removed 7 bases at V and 4 bases at J, with 17 bases between. The CDR3 DNA reads as TGTGCCAGCACCCAAGGAGTCCCCCTTTACGAGCAGTACTTC. Protein: CASTQGVPLYEQYF.

This clone has a single count. The genes are TRBV2 and TRBJ1-6; TRBD1 agrees at 7 bases. With V trimmed by 8 bases and J by 7 bases, 5 bases remained unmatched. The CDR3 contains 13 residues. Germline V gene sequence: CDR1 SNHLY, CDR2 FYNNEI. The CDR3 spells CASGGTVNSPLHF. CDR3 coding DNA: TGTGCCAGCGGAGGGACAGTCAATTCACCCCTCCACTTT.

This chain uses TRBV19 with TRBJ2-1; the D is unclear. The length of the CDR3 is 13 residues. Germline V CDR1 and CDR2: LNHDA, SQIVND (reference sequence). V shed 1 base and J shed 8 bases, with 9 bases lying between them. As DNA, the CDR3 is TGTGCCAGTAGTATAGGAATGGGCGATGAGCAGTTCTTC. This codes for CASSIGMGDEQFF.

This clone was seen more than once but under ten times. V usage is TRBV6-5 and J usage is TRBJ2-1, with 7 bases fitting TRBD1. The CDR3 runs to 15 residues. The trim removed 6 bases at V and 2 bases at J, leaving 7 bases unmatched. CDR1 is MNHEY, CDR2 SVGAGI, per germline. CDR3 in amino acids: CASSRQGIAYNEQFF. The CDR3 DNA reads as TGTGCCAGCAGCCGACAGGGTATCGCCTACAATGAGCAGTTCTTC.

This clone has a handful of counts. The CDR3 sequence: CAISPGTPGANVLTF. The CDR3 DNA reads as TGTGCCATCAGTCCGGGTACCCCCGGGGCCAACGTCCTGACTTTC. The chain combines TRBV10-3 with TRBJ2-6; D call uncertain. Germline assignment: CDR1 ENHRY and CDR2 SYGVKD. V was pared by 5 bases and J by 4 bases, with 12 bases between. This CDR3 spans 15 amino acids.

This clone was seen more than once but under ten times. V gene TRBV9 combines with J gene TRBJ2-7; 9 nucleotides match TRBD1. CDR3 length: 17 residues. Losses at the gene ends were 3 bases for V and 5 bases for J; bases not matched to a gene: 15. The germline CDR1 and CDR2 sequences are SGDLS and YYNGEE. CDR3 coding DNA: TGTGCCAGCAGCGCCGGGACAGGGAGGGCATTTGGGCACGAGCAGTACTTC. Protein: CASSAGTGRAFGHEQYF.

The chain joins TRBV30 to TRBJ2-7, with a weak D call TRBD1 (6 bases). The germline V and J ends were trimmed by 6 bases and 9 bases, with 15 bases remaining between them. This CDR3 has 11 amino acids. Germline loops: CDR1 GTSNPN, CDR2 SVGIG (reference sequence). CDR3 coding DNA: TGTGCCTGCCGACCGGGACATTTGCAGTACTTC. Translating it yields CACRPGHLQYF.

This clone has just a few counts. This chain connects TRBV28 to TRBJ2-7; D not resolved. Germline V gives CDR1 MDHEN, CDR2 SYDVKM. Between the trimmed V and J ends, which lost 5 bases and 5 bases, there was a span of 13 bases. The CDR3 consists of 13 residues. CDR3 in amino acids: CASSTHDSDEQYF. CDR3 in DNA: TGTGCCAGCAGTACTCATGACTCGGACGAGCAGTACTTC. Full variable domain (missing parts from reference TRBV28 and TRBJ2-7): DVKVTQSSRYLVKRTGEKVFLECVQDMDHENMFWYRQDPGLGLRLIYFSYDVKMKEKGDIPEGYSVSREKKERFSLILESASTNQTSMYLCASSTHDSDEQYFGPGTRLTVT.

The gene calls are TRBV25-1 and TRBJ2-1; D possibly corresponds to TRBD2 (5 bases). The germline gives CDR1 MGHDK, CDR2 SYGVNS. This CDR3 has 13 residues. V lost 6 bases and J lost 7, with 13 bases in between. This CDR3 is CASREGAINEQFF. The CDR3 DNA follows: TGTGCCAGCAGAGAGGGAGCGATTAATGAGCAGTTCTTC.

The chain is built from TRBV19 and TRBJ2-7; possibly TRBD2 for D (5 bases). Trimming cost V 7 bases and J 0 bases, with 10 bases left between them. Germline V CDR1 and CDR2: LNHDA, SQIVND (reference sequence). CDR3 size: 13 residues. The CDR3, as DNA: TGTGCCAGTAAAAGAGGGAGCTCCTACGAGCAGTACTTC. Its protein is CASKRGSSYEQYF.

This clone has a single count. The chain has TRBV28 and TRBJ2-7; 7 bases line up with TRBD1. From germline, CDR1 is MDHEN and CDR2 SYDVKM. V was clipped by 5 bases and J by 2 bases; unmatched bases: 9. The length of the CDR3 is 15 residues. The DNA for the CDR3 is TGTGCCAGCAGTGCGCAACCGGGACAGACCTACGAGCAGTACTTC. Protein: CASSAQPGQTYEQYF.

This clone was observed a handful of times. V and J are TRBV27 and TRBJ1-3; the match to TRBD1 covers 8 bases. With V trimmed by 6 bases and J by 8 bases, 6 bases remained unmatched. From germline, CDR1 is MNHEY and CDR2 SMNVEV (reference sequence). The CDR3 is 13 residues long. The CDR3 loop reads CASRRTGWDTIYF. In nucleotides, the CDR3 is TGTGCCAGCAGGCGGACAGGGTGGGACACCATATATTTT.